These 3 T cell receptor beta chains originate from one sample sequenced in a study of tumor-infiltrating lymphocytes in localized non-small cell lung cancer. Only in-frame clones appear in the TCRdb table, and some are missing; sequencing was by immunoSEQ multiplex PCR. Altogether 12,000 to 15,000 clones are present, approximately 68% being singletons, with the ten largest covering around 20%. Sequencing was performed on uninvolved lung tissue not adjacent to the tumor. These receptor sequences come from a human donor with non-small cell lung cancer.

The chain combines TRBV7-2 with TRBJ2-5, with D uncertain. Germline assignment: CDR1 SGHTA and CDR2 FQGNSA. The CDR3 is made up of 13 amino acids. The V end lost 5 bases, the J end lost 2 bases, and 9 bases lay between the germline ends. The CDR3 nucleotides read TGTGCCAGCAGCCGCAACCCTCAAGAGACCCAGTACTTC. Its translation: CASSRNPQETQYF.

The chain uses TRBV30 and TRBJ1-4; 7 bases agree with TRBD1. J gave up 2 bases and V 3 bases, and 9 bases lay outside the gene matches. The CDR3 totals 16 residues. The germline V gene encodes CDR1 GTSNPN and CDR2 SVGIG (reference sequence). Written as DNA, the CDR3 is TGTGCCTGGAGCACGGGACAGAGGGTCACTAATGAAAAACTGTTTTTT. The encoded protein is CAWSTGQRVTNEKLFF. Full variable domain (rest looked up from reference TRBV30 and TRBJ1-4): SQTIHQWPATLVQPVGSPLSLECTVEGTSNPNLYWYRQAAGRGLQLLFYSVGIGQISSEVPQNLSASRPQDRQFILSSKKLLLSDSGFYLCAWSTGQRVTNEKLFFGSGTQLSVL.

This clone was seen a handful of times. The chain combines TRBV7-9 with TRBJ1-2, with 9 bases aligning to TRBD1. V was clipped by 0 bases and J by 13 bases; unmatched bases: 3. Germline V gene lookup returns CDR1 SEHNR and CDR2 FQNEAQ (reference sequence). The CDR3 runs 12 residues. DNA for the CDR3: TGTGCCAGCAGCTTAGCTCGACAGGGGGGCACCTTC. This translates into CASSLARQGGTF. The complete variable domain, with remaining parts taken from reference TRBV7-9 and TRBJ1-2, reads DTGVSQNPRHKITKRGQNVTFRCDPISEHNRLYWYRQTLGQGPEFLTYFQNEAQLEKSRLLSDRFSAERPKGSFSTLEIQRTEQGDSAMYLCASSLARQGGTFGSGTRLTVV.